This TCR beta chain was retrieved from a study of cytotoxic CD8 clonotypes in ibrutinib-treated CLL. Study in general: The samples contained 255,043 productive templates on average. They also contained an average of roughly 99,000 productive rearrangements.

The assay was immunoSEQ multiplex PCR, and TCRdb's table has in-frame clones only and misses some. The sample includes some 150,000 clones, approximately 80% of them seen just once. This CDR3 spans 13 amino acids. The ends were cut back, 5 bases at V and 5 bases at J, with 13 bases in the middle. CDR1 and CDR2 from the germline V gene are SGHTA and FQGNSA. This TCR came from a human donor with chronic lymphocytic leukemia. Sample: PBMCs, taken after 12 months of ibrutinib treatment. The rearrangement uses TRBV7-2 and TRBJ2-7, with D possibly TRBD2 on 6 matching bases. CDR3 coding DNA: TGTGCCAGCAGCCCCGGGACTTTAAACGAGCAGTACTTC. Protein product: CASSPGTLNEQYF.